The 13 T cell receptor beta chains reported below all come from one sample, sequenced in a study of shared T cell receptors in the human thymus (dated by TCRdb to 2020 to 2022). Receptor libraries were prepared by the immunoSEQ multiplex PCR assay. TCRdb obtained this table from immuneACCESS and retained in-frame rearrangements with V and J assigned. These tables miss some clones; where compared with another copy, unresolved V genes account for less than half of the shortfall, and the remainder is unexplained. This sample comprises roughly 700,000 clones, around 87% of them detected only once. Around 0.0099% of the sample belongs to the ten largest clones. Separately, the same data were catalogued under a study of human thymus T cells.

Sequencing input: thymocytes. The receptors derive from a boy under two years old with a congenital heart defect. Donor details come from another sample of the same person, matched by shared clones.

This sequence joins TRBV4-2 and TRBJ2-3; 10 nucleotides align to TRBD1. CDR3 length: 18 amino acids. Germline CDR1 is LGHNA and CDR2 is YNFKEQ. The ends lost 3 bases at V and 0 bases at J; junction bases unmatched: 9. Here the CDR3 DNA reads TGTGCCAGCAGCCATCTGGGGGACAGGGGCTTTAGCACAGATACGCAGTATTTT. This encodes CASSHLGDRGFSTDTQYF.

The chain uses TRBV5-4 and TRBJ2-1; tentatively, D is TRBD1 (6 bases). Germline loops: CDR1 SGHNT, CDR2 YYREEE (reference sequence). V was trimmed by 4 bases and J by 4 bases, leaving 15 bases between them. The CDR3 totals 15 residues. Written as DNA, the CDR3 is TGTGCCAGCAGCCTCCGGGACACCTCTTACAATGAGCAGTTCTTC. Translation gives CASSLRDTSYNEQFF. Supplemented by reference TRBV5-4 and TRBJ2-1, the full variable domain reads ETGVTQSPTHLIKTRGQQVTLRCSSQSGHNTVSWYQQALGQGPQFIFQYYREEENGRGNFPPRFSGLQFPNYSSELNVNALELDDSALYLCASSLRDTSYNEQFFGPGTRLTVL.

This chain uses TRBV4-3 with TRBJ2-7, with TRBD2 matching 8 bases. V lost 5 bases, J lost 2 bases, and 8 bases stayed unmatched. This CDR3 comprises 15 residues. CDR1 and CDR2 (germline): LGHNA, YSLEER. CDR3 coding DNA: TGCGCCAGCAGCTCAACGGGAGGGGCAACCTACGAGCAGTACTTC. Its translation is CASSSTGGATYEQYF.

The genes are TRBV12-1 and TRBJ2-7; the table's D gene call, TRBD1, was not cross checked with the DNA. TRBV12-1 is noted as a pseudogene. The CDR3 loop spans 14 amino acids. CDR3 loop: CASSSGQGWSEQYF. The DNA for the CDR3 is TGTGCCAGCAGCTCCGGACAGGGCTGGAGCGAGCAGTACTTC.

The rearrangement uses TRBV27 and TRBJ2-1; 12 positions agree with TRBD2. The CDR3 runs 15 residues. With 5 bases clipped from V and 8 bases from J, the junction kept 7 bases outside the gene matches. In germline, CDR1 is MNHEY, CDR2 SMNVEV (reference sequence). For the CDR3, the DNA is TGTGCCAGCAGTCCCAGGACTAGCGGGATGCATGAGCAGTTCTTC. This encodes CASSPRTSGMHEQFF.

The chain is built from TRBV28 and TRBJ2-4; TRBD2 might be the D (5 bases). The CDR3 covers 17 residues. In germline, CDR1 is MDHEN, CDR2 SYDVKM. Trimming took 0 bases from V and 5 from J, leaving 17 bases between them. CDR3 DNA sequence: TGTGCCAGCAGTTTATGGTCCGAGGGAGAAGGTCAAAACATTCAGTACTTC. It is translated as CASSLWSEGEGQNIQYF.

The V and J genes are TRBV28 and TRBJ1-5; possibly TRBD1 for D (5 bases). This CDR3 contains 16 residues. Germline assignment: CDR1 MDHEN and CDR2 SYDVKM. V lost 5 bases and J 0 bases, leaving 14 bases between the germline ends. In DNA, the CDR3 is TGTGCCAGCAGTGTAAAGGGGTCCTATAGCAATCAGCCCCAGCATTTT. This gives the protein CASSVKGSYSNQPQHF.

V is TRBV11-2 and J is TRBJ2-5; 7 nucleotides align to TRBD1. CDR3 length: 18 residues. The germline gives CDR1 SGHAT, CDR2 FQNNGV. Unmatched junction bases numbered 14, after V lost 3 bases and J lost 1 base. The CDR3 region has the DNA TGTGCCAGCAGCTTGCAGTCTACCCACAGGGGCCTCCAAGAGACCCAGTACTTC. This codes for CASSLQSTHRGLQETQYF.

V is TRBV19 and J is TRBJ2-4, with TRBD2 as a possible D gene (5 bases). CDR3 length equals 14 residues. The V and J ends lost 3 bases and 1 base respectively, with 7 bases between them. Germline lookup yields CDR1 LNHDA and CDR2 SQIVND (reference sequence). The CDR3 nucleotides read TGTGCCAGTAGTATGAGGAGGGCCAAAAACATTCAGTACTTC. As protein: CASSMRRAKNIQYF.

The genes are TRBV7-9 and TRBJ2-3, with TRBD2 matching over 12 bases. J gave up 5 bases and V 4 bases, and 7 bases lay outside the gene matches. The CDR3 is 16 amino acids. Germline V gene lookup returns CDR1 SEHNR and CDR2 FQNEAQ (reference sequence). CDR3 DNA sequence: TGTGCCAGCAGCTCGAGCGGGACTAGCGGGCAAGATACGCAGTATTTT. Residues: CASSSSGTSGQDTQYF.

The V gene is TRBV4-3, the J gene TRBJ2-1; 15 bases map to TRBD2. V trimming: 0 bases; J trimming: 4 bases; junction bases outside the gene matches: 4. CDR3 length equals 18 residues. Germline-derived CDR1 and CDR2 are LGHNA and YSLEER. DNA for the CDR3: TGCGCCAGCAGCCAAGATGGGGGACTAGCGGGGGGATACAATGAGCAGTTCTTC. It encodes CASSQDGGLAGGYNEQFF.

The genes are TRBV27 and TRBJ1-5; D possibly corresponds to TRBD1 (6 bases). Germline values: CDR1 MNHEY, CDR2 SMNVEV (reference sequence). The CDR3 consists of 17 residues. The ends were cut back, 1 base at V and 0 bases at J, with 13 bases in the middle. The CDR3 region is CASSLFWGRHSNQPQHF. Here the CDR3 DNA reads TGTGCCAGCAGTTTATTTTGGGGGCGCCATAGCAATCAGCCCCAGCATTTT.

The chain employs TRBV28 and TRBJ2-1; 11 bases are shared with TRBD2. In germline, CDR1 is MDHEN, CDR2 SYDVKM. The CDR3 runs 15 residues. Unmatched junction bases numbered 8, after V lost 3 bases and J lost 10 bases. The chain's CDR3 is CASSLISGRAGEQFF. CDR3 bases: TGTGCCAGCAGTTTGATTAGCGGGAGGGCCGGCGAGCAGTTCTTC.